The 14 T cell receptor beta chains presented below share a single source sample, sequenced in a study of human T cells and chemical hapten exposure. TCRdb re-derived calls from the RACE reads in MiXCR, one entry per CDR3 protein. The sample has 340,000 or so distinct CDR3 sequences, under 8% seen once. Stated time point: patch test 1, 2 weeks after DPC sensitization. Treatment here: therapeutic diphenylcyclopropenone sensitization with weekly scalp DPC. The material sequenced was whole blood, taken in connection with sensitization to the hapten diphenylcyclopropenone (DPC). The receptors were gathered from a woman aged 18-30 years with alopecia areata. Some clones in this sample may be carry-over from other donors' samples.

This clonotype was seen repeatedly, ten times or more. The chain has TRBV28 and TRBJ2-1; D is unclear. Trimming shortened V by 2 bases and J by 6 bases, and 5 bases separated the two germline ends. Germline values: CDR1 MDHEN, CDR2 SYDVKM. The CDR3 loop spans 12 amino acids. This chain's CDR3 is CASSLSPNEQFF. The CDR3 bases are TGTGCCAGCAGTTTAAGCCCCAATGAGCAGTTCTTC.

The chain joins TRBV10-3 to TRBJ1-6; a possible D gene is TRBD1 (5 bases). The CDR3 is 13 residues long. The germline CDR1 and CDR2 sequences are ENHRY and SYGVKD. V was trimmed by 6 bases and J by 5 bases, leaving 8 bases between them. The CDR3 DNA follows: TGTGCCATCAGGGGGACCGATAATTCACCCCTCCACTTT. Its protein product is CAIRGTDNSPLHF.

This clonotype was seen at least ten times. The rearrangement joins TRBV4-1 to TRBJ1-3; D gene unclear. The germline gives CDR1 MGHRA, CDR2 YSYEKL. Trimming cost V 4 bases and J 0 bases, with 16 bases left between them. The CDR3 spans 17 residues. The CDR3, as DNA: TGCGCCAGCAGCCCCGCTCCAGGACCGAGCTCTGGAAACACCATATATTTT. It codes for CASSPAPGPSSGNTIYF.

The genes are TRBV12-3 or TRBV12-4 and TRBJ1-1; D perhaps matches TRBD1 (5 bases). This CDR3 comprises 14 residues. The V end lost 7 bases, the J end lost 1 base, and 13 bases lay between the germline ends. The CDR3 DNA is TGTGCCAGCAACCACTTGACAGAGAACACTGAAGCTTTCTTT. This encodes CASNHLTENTEAFF.

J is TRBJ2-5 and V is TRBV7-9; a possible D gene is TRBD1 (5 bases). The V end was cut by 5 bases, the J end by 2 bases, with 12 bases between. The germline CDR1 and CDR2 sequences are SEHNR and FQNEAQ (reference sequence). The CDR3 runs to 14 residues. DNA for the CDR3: TGTGCCAGCAGCCCATTCAGGGCGCAAGAGACCCAGTACTTC. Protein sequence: CASSPFRAQETQYF.

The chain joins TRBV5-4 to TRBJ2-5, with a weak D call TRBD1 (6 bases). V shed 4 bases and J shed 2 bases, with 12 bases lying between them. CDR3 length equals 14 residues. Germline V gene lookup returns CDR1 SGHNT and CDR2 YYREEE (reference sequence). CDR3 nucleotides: TGTGCCAGCAGCCGTAGGACAGATCAAGAGACCCAGTACTTC. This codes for CASSRRTDQETQYF.

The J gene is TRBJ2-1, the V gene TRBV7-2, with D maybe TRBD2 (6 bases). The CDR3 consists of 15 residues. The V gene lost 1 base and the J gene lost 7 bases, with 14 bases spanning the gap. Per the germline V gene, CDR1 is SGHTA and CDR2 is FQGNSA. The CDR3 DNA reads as TGTGCCAGCAGCTTAGAGAGGGGAGGAGGGAATGAGCAGTTCTTC. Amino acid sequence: CASSLERGGGNEQFF.

CDR3 region: CASSLGHNSGANVLTF. The CDR3 coding sequence is TGTGCCAGCAGCTTGGGACACAACTCTGGGGCCAACGTCCTGACTTTC. The chain is built from TRBV5-6 and TRBJ2-6; no reliable D call. V shed 0 bases and J shed 0 bases, with 7 bases lying between them. CDR3 length: 16 residues. CDR1 SGHDT and CDR2 YYEEEE come from the germline V gene. Full variable domain (rest looked up from reference TRBV5-6 and TRBJ2-6): DAGVTQSPTHLIKTRGQQVTLRCSPKSGHDTVSWYQQALGQGPQFIFQYYEEEERQRGNFPDRFSGHQFPNYSSELNVNALLLGDSALYLCASSLGHNSGANVLTFGAGSRLTVL.

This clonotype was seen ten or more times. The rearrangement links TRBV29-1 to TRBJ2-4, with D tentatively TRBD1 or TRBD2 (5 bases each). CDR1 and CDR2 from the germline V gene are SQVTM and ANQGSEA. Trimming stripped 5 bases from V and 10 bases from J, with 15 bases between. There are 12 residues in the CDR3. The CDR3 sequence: CSVLGPEPIQYF. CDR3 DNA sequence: TGCAGCGTTCTGGGACCGGAGCCAATTCAGTACTTC.

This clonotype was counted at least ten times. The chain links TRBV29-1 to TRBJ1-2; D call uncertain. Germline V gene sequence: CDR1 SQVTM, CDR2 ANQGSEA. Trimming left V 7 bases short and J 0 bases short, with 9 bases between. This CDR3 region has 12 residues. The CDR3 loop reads CSAATANYGYTF. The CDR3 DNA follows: TGCAGCGCCGCGACCGCTAACTATGGCTACACCTTC.

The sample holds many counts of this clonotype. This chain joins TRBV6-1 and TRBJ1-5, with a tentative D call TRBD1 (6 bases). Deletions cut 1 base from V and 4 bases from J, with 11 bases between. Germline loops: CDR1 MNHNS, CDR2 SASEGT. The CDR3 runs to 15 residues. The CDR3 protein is CASSEETGGNQPQHF. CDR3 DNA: TGTGCCAGCAGTGAAGAGACAGGAGGGAATCAGCCCCAGCATTTT.

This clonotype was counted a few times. CDR3 DNA sequence: TGTGCCAGCAGTTCCGGACTAGGCATCGAGCAGTACTTC. Amino acid sequence: CASSSGLGIEQYF. This chain links TRBV12-3 or TRBV12-4 with TRBJ2-7; the match to TRBD2 covers 7 bases. J gave up 6 bases and V 4 bases, and 6 bases lay outside the gene matches. The CDR3 length is 13 residues.

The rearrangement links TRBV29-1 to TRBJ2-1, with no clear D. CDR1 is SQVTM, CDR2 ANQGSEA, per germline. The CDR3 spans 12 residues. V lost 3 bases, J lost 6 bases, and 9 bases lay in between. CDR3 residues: CSVDKGSNEQFF. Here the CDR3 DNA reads TGCAGCGTTGATAAGGGTAGCAATGAGCAGTTCTTC.

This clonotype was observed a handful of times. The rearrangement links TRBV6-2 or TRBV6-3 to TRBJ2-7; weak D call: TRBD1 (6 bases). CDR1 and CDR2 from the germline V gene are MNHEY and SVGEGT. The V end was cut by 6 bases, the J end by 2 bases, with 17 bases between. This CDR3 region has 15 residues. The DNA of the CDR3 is TGTGCCAGCAGCCGGGACAATGGAGCCACCTACGAGCAGTACTTC. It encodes CASSRDNGATYEQYF.